A selection of T cell receptor beta chains follows, all from one sample in a study of CD8 T cells in Susac syndrome. TCRdb reprocessed the immunoSEQ multiplex PCR reads via MiXCR and lists one record per CDR3 protein. This table holds about 180,000 distinct CDR3 sequences, more than 90% found once. The sequenced sample was CD4+ T cells from PBMCs. The source is a human donor with multiple sclerosis. Both conserved end residues are part of each CDR3. The D gene is left open where the match is weak. The listing skips clone size in some rows; elsewhere it reads once, few, many or a size class.

>.|TRBD1|TRBV20-1|TRBJ1-6
CSAREEDRGRSPLHF
TGCAGTGCTAGAGAAGAGGACAGGGGCAGGTCACCCCTCCACTTT
>.|TRBD2|TRBV12-5|TRBJ2-1
CASGSGTTYNEQFF
TGTGCTAGTGGTTCCGGGACTACTTACAATGAGCAGTTCTTC
>.|.|TRBV6-5|TRBJ1-1
CASIGVSRDRTEAFF
TGTGCCAGCATTGGGGTCTCCCGGGACCGCACTGAAGCTTTCTTT
>once|TRBD2|TRBV20-1|TRBJ2-1
CSAPGTSGFSYNEQFF
TGCAGTGCGCCGGGGACTAGCGGTTTCTCCTACAATGAGCAGTTCTTC
>once|TRBD2|TRBV5-1|TRBJ2-5
CASSPGTTQETQYF
TGCGCCAGCAGCCCCGGGACTACCCAAGAGACCCAGTACTTC
>.|.|TRBV12-3/TRBV12-4|TRBJ1-5
CASSRDSEQPQHF
TGTGCCAGTTCCCGGGACTCAGAACAGCCCCAGCATTTT
>.|.|TRBV30|TRBJ1-5
CAWSGARVNQPQHF
TGTGCCTGGAGTGGGGCTAGGGTCAATCAGCCCCAGCATTTT
>once|.|TRBV5-1|TRBJ1-2
CATRDRPLTGVGYTF
TGCGCCACCAGAGACAGGCCCCTAACGGGGGTTGGCTACACCTTC
>.|.|TRBV30|TRBJ1-2
CAWSDEESGYGYTF
TGTGCCTGGAGTGATGAGGAATCTGGCTATGGCTACACCTTC
>.|TRBD1|TRBV3-1|TRBJ1-2
CASRSTTGSYGYTF
TGTGCCAGCCGATCTACGACAGGGAGCTATGGCTACACCTTC
>.|TRBD1|TRBV24-1|TRBJ2-5
CATSDASGQIQETQYF
TGTGCCACCAGTGACGCCTCGGGACAGATACAAGAGACCCAGTACTTC
>.|.|TRBV12-3/TRBV12-4|TRBJ1-6
CASSLRGVESPLHF
TGTGCCAGCAGTTTAAGAGGGGTCGAGTCACCCCTCCACTTT
>.|.|TRBV7-2|TRBJ2-1
CASSRPTNYNEQFF
TGTGCCAGCAGCCGCCCGACTAACTACAATGAGCAGTTCTTC
>.|.|TRBV6-5|TRBJ2-1
CASSWGTGQRLYNEQFF
TGTGCCAGCAGTTGGGGGACTGGACAGCGCCTCTACAATGAGCAGTTCTTC
>.|.|TRBV29-1|TRBJ2-7
CSVVPQTGSSYEQYF
TGCAGCGTCGTACCACAAACAGGGAGCTCCTACGAGCAGTACTTC
>once|.|TRBV18|TRBJ2-3
CASSPPWISGTDTQYF
TGTGCCAGCTCACCACCATGGATTTCTGGCACAGATACGCAGTATTTT
>.|.|TRBV30|TRBJ1-1
CAWLAQHTEAFF
TGTGCCTGGTTAGCCCAACACACTGAAGCTTTCTTT
>.|TRBD1|TRBV29-1|TRBJ1-2
CSAGGDGYTF
TGCTCCGCAGGGGGCGATGGCTACACCTTC
>.|.|TRBV6-1|TRBJ2-7
CASSEVGRITTYEQYF
TGTGCCAGCAGTGAAGTTGGCCGGATTACGACCTACGAGCAGTACTTC
>.|.|TRBV3-1|TRBJ2-1
CASSLTRLGNNEQFF
TGTGCCAGCAGCCTGACCCGACTAGGGAACAATGAGCAGTTCTTC
>.|TRBD1|TRBV7-9|TRBJ1-6
CASRQTGAYSPLHF
TGTGCCAGCAGACAGACAGGGGCTTATTCACCCCTCCACTTT
>.|.|TRBV20-1|TRBJ2-3
CSATHRETDTQYF
TGCAGTGCAACTCACAGGGAGACAGATACGCAGTATTTT
>.|.|TRBV7-3|TRBJ2-3
CASSPTGLTDTQYF
TGTGCCAGCAGCCCGACGGGCCTTACAGATACGCAGTATTTT
>.|.|TRBV12-3/TRBV12-4|TRBJ1-5
CASTDYSNQPQHF
TGTGCCAGCACAGATTATAGCAATCAGCCCCAGCATTTT
>once|TRBD2|TRBV29-1|TRBJ2-1
CSVKIRAGVSNEQFF
TGCAGCGTTAAGATTCGAGCGGGGGTAAGCAATGAGCAGTTCTTC
>.|.|TRBV6-5|TRBJ2-7
CASSITRGIQYF
TGTGCCAGCAGTATTACAAGGGGGATCCAGTACTTC
>.|.|TRBV5-1|TRBJ2-3
CASRRESRTDTQYF
TGCGCCAGTCGTCGGGAAAGCCGCACAGATACGCAGTATTTT
>.|.|TRBV7-2|TRBJ2-3
CASSPYPVSKDTQYF
TGTGCCAGCAGCCCCTACCCCGTTTCGAAAGATACGCAGTATTTT
>.|.|TRBV9|TRBJ2-3
CASSLRPLQPGDTQYF
TGTGCCAGCAGCCTAAGGCCTCTGCAACCGGGGGATACGCAGTATTTT
>few|.|TRBV2|TRBJ1-2
CASRRGNYGYTF
TGTGCCAGCAGGCGGGGCAACTATGGCTACACCTTC
>.|.|TRBV29-1|TRBJ2-5
CSVVMGTQETQYF
TGCAGCGTTGTAATGGGGACCCAAGAGACCCAGTACTTC
>.|.|TRBV19|TRBJ1-2
CASSIVRGDYTF
TGTGCCAGTAGTATCGTACGGGGGGACTACACCTTC
>.|TRBD1|TRBV12-3/TRBV12-4|TRBJ1-5
CASSPWVGQGNQPQHF
TGTGCCAGCAGCCCCTGGGTAGGACAGGGGAATCAGCCCCAGCATTTT
>.|.|TRBV29-1|TRBJ2-3
CSVEDWVAGRLIDTQYF
TGCAGCGTTGAAGATTGGGTGGCAGGGAGATTAATTGATACGCAGTATTTT
>.|TRBD2|TRBV5-1|TRBJ2-3
CASRGLAGADTQYF
TGCGCCAGCAGGGGACTAGCGGGTGCAGATACGCAGTATTTT
>.|TRBD2|TRBV4-3|TRBJ2-3
CASSQVAGTSTDTQYF
TGCGCCAGCAGCCAGGTAGCGGGAACTAGCACAGATACGCAGTATTTT
>.|.|TRBV20-1|TRBJ2-4
CSALPEVAKNIQYF
TGCAGTGCCCTCCCAGAGGTAGCCAAAAACATTCAGTACTTC
>.|.|TRBV30|TRBJ1-5
CAWSQTDQPQHF
TGTGCCTGGAGTCAGACAGATCAGCCCCAGCATTTT
>.|.|TRBV28|TRBJ2-1
CASSQNLGQGYSEQFF
TGTGCCAGCAGCCAGAACCTGGGACAAGGGTACAGTGAGCAGTTCTTC
>.|.|TRBV7-9|TRBJ2-5
CASSSLPVHQNLQETQYF
TGTGCCAGCAGCTCCTTGCCGGTGCACCAAAACCTCCAAGAGACCCAGTACTTC
>.|.|TRBV29-1|TRBJ2-7
CSVLGFGLPLAEQYF
TGCAGCGTTCTAGGCTTTGGACTACCTCTCGCCGAGCAGTACTTC
>.|TRBD2|TRBV27|TRBJ2-5
CASSLLSGGEETQYF
TGTGCCAGCAGTCTCTTAAGCGGGGGGGAAGAGACCCAGTACTTC
>.|.|TRBV20-1|TRBJ2-2
CSARDLGLAGELFF
TGCAGTGCTAGAGATCTGGGCCTGGCCGGGGAGCTGTTTTTT